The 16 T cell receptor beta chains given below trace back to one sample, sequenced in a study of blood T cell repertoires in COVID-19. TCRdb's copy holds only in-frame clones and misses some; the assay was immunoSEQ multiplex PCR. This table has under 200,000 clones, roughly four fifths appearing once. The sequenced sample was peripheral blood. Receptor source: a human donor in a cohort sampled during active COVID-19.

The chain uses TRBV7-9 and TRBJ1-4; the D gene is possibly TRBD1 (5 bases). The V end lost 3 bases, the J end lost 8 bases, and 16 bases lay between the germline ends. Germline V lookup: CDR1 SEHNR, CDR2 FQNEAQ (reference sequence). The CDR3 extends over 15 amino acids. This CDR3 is CASSFTGGSGEKLFF. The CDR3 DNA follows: TGTGCCAGCAGCTTTACCGGGGGGTCCGGGGAAAAACTGTTTTTT.

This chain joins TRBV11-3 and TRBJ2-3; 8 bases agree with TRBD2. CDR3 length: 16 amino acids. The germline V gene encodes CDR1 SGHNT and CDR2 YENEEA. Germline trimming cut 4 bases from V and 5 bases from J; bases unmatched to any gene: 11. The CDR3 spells CASSSPPGGAEDTQYF. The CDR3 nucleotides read TGTGCCAGCAGCTCGCCGCCGGGGGGGGCTGAAGATACGCAGTATTTT.

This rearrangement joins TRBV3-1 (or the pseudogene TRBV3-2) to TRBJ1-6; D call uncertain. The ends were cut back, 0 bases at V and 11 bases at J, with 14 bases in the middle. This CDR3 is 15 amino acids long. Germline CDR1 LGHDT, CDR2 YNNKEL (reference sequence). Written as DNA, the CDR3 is TGTGCCAGCAGCCAAGATGTGGAGGGAAGGACACCCCTCCACTTT. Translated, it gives CASSQDVEGRTPLHF.

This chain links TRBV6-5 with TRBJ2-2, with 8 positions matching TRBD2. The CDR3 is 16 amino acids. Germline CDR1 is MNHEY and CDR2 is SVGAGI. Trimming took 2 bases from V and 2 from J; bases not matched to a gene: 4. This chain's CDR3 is CASSYGRGANTGELFF. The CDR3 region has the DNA TGTGCCAGCAGTTACGGGCGGGGGGCAAACACCGGGGAGCTGTTTTTT.

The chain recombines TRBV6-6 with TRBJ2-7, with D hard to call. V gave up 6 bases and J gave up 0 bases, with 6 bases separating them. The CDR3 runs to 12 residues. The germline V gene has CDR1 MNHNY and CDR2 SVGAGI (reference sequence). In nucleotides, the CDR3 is TGTGCCAGCAGGTCGAGCTCCTACGAGCAGTACTTC. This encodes CASRSSSYEQYF.

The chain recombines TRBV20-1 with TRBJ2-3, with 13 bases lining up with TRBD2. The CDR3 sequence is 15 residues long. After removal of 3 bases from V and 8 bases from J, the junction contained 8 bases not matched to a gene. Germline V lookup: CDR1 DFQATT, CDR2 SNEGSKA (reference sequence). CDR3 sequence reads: CSASTSGGAEGTQYF. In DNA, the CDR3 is TGCAGTGCTAGTACTAGCGGGGGGGCTGAGGGTACGCAGTATTTT.

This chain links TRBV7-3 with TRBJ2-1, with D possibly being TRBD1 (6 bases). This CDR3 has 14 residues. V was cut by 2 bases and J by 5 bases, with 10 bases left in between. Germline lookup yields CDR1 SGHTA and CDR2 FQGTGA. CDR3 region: CASSLRQGHNEQFF. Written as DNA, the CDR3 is TGTGCCAGCAGCTTACGCCAGGGGCACAATGAGCAGTTCTTC.

In DNA, the CDR3 is TGTGCCAGCAGTTACGGGACTAGAGGGAACACCGGGGAGCTGTTTTTT. Translation: CASSYGTRGNTGELFF. V and J are TRBV6-2 or TRBV6-3 and TRBJ2-2; 8 bases are shared with TRBD2. Germline V CDR1 and CDR2: MNHEY, SVGEGT. The CDR3 has 16 residues. Germline trimming cut 2 bases from V and 1 base from J; bases unmatched to any gene: 3.

The CDR3, as DNA: TGTGCCAGCAGCAGACAGGGAGCCTCCTACGAGCAGTACTTC. Its translation is CASSRQGASYEQYF. This rearrangement joins TRBV13 to TRBJ2-7, with 7 bases that match TRBD1. CDR1 and CDR2 (germline): PRHDT, FYEKMQ (reference sequence). CDR3 length: 14 residues. The trim removed 5 bases at V and 0 bases at J, leaving 4 bases unmatched.

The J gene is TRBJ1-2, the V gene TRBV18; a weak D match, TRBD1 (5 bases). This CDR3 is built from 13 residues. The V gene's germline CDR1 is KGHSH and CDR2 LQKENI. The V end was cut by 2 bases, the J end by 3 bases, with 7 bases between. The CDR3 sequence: CASSPETDYGYTF. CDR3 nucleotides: TGTGCCAGCTCACCAGAGACAGACTATGGCTACACCTTC.

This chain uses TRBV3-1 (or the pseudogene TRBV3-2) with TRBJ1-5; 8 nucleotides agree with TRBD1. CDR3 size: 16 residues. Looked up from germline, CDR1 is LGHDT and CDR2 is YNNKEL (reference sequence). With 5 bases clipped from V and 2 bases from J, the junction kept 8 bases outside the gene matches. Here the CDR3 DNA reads TGTGCCAGCAGCGAAGCAGGGGGCGCAGGCAATCAGCCCCAGCATTTT. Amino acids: CASSEAGGAGNQPQHF.

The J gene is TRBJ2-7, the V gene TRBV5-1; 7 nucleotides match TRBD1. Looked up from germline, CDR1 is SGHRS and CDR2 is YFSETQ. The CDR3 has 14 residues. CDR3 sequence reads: CVRQGTASSYEQYF. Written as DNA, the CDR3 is TGCGTCAGACAAGGGACAGCGAGCTCCTACGAGCAGTACTTC.

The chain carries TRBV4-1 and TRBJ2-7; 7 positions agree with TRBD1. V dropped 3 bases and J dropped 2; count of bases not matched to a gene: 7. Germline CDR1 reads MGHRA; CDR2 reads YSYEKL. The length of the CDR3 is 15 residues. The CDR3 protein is CASSQVTGSAYEQYF. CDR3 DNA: TGCGCCAGCAGCCAGGTGACAGGGAGTGCCTACGAGCAGTACTTC.

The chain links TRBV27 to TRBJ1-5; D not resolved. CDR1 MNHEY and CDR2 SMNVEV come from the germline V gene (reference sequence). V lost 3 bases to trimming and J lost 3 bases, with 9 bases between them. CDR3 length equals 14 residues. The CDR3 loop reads CASSFFGNNQPQHF. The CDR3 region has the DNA TGTGCCAGCAGTTTTTTTGGCAACAATCAGCCCCAGCATTTT.

The CDR3 here is CASSEERGYTF. DNA of the CDR3: TGTGCCAGCAGTGAAGAGCGAGGCTACACCTTC. The chain links TRBV2 to TRBJ1-2; D gene ambiguous. This CDR3 spans 11 amino acids. The ends were cut back, 1 base at V and 8 bases at J, with 5 bases in the middle. CDR1 is SNHLY, CDR2 FYNNEI, per germline.

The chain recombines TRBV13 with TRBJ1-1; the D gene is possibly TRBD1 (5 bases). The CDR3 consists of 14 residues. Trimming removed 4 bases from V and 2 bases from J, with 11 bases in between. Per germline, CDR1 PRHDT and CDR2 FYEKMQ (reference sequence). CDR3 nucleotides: TGTGCCAGCAGCTCCCCAGGGAATAACACTGAAGCTTTCTTT. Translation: CASSSPGNNTEAFF.